The T cell receptor (beta chain) described here comes from a study of blood T cell repertoires in COVID-19. Sequencing was performed with immunoSEQ multiplex PCR; in TCRdb, only in-frame clones are kept and a portion is missing. The table includes fewer than 250,000 clones, roughly 87% detected once. Per the germline V gene, CDR1 is KGHSH and CDR2 is LQKENI. V lost 5 bases, J lost 6 bases, and 19 bases lay in between. CDR3 length: 15 residues. This rearrangement joins TRBV18 to TRBJ1-1; D ambiguous. The material sequenced was PBMCs or T cells enriched from blood (not recorded which). This clonotype was obtained from a woman aged 30 to 39 with acute COVID-19. CDR3 DNA: TGTGCCAGCTCAAGATCACTCTCGCAGGTCTCTGAAGCTTTCTTT. Translated, it gives CASSRSLSQVSEAFF.